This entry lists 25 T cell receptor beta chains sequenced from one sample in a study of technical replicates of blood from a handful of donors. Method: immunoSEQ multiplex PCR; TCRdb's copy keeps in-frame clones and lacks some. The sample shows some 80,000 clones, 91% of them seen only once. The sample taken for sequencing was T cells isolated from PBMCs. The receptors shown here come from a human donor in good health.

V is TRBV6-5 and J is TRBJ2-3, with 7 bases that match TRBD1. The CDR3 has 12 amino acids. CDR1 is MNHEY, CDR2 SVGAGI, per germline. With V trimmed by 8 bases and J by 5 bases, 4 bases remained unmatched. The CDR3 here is CASGRGRDTQYF. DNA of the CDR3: TGTGCCAGCGGAAGGGGGCGAGATACGCAGTATTTT.

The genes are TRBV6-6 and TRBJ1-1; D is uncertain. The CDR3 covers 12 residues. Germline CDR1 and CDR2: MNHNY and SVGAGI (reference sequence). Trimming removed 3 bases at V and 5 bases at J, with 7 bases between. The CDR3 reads CASSYYKTEAFF. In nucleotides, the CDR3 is TGTGCCAGCAGTTATTATAAAACTGAAGCTTTCTTT.

CDR3 coding DNA: TGTGCCAGCAGTTTAAGGCTAGCGACCACCGGGGAGCTGTTTTTT. The encoded protein is CASSLRLATTGELFF. The J gene is TRBJ2-2, the V gene TRBV27, with a possible D match to TRBD2 (6 bases). The V and J ends lost 2 bases and 4 bases respectively, with 11 bases between them. Germline assignment: CDR1 MNHEY and CDR2 SMNVEV (reference sequence). This CDR3 is 15 amino acids long.

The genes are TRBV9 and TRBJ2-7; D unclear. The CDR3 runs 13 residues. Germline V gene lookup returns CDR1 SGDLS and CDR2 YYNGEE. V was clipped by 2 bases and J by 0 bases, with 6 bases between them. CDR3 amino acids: CASSVANSYEQYF. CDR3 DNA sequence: TGTGCCAGCAGCGTGGCCAACTCCTACGAGCAGTACTTC.

Here the CDR3 DNA reads TGTGCCAGCAGCCTCACCGGGACAGGAATCGAAGAGACCCAGTACTTC. Translation gives CASSLTGTGIEETQYF. This chain uses TRBV5-8 with TRBJ2-5; 8 nucleotides agree with TRBD1. This CDR3 region has 16 residues. J lost 3 bases, V lost 4 bases, and 11 bases had no gene match. Germline V gene lookup returns CDR1 SGHTS and CDR2 YDEGEE.

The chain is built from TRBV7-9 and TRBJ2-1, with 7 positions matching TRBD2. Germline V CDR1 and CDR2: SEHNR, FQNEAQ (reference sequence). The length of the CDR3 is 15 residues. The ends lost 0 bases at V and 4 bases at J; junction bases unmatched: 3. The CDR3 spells CASSLAGGAYNEQFF. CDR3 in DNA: TGTGCCAGCAGCTTAGCGGGAGGGGCTTACAATGAGCAGTTCTTC.

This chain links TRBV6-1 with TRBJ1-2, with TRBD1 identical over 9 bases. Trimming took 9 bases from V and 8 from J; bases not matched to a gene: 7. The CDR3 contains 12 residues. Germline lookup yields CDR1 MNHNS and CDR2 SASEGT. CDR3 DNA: TGTGCCAGAAAGGACAGGGGCAAGGGCTACACCTTC. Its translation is CARKDRGKGYTF.

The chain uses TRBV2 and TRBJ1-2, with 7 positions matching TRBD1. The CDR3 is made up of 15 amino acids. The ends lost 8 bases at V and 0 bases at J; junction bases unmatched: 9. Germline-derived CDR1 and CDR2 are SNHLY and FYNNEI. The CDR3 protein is CASGGQSVANYGYTF. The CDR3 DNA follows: TGTGCCAGCGGGGGACAGTCCGTTGCTAACTATGGCTACACCTTC. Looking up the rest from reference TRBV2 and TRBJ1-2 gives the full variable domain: EPEVTQTPSHQVTQMGQEVILRCVPISNHLYFYWYRQILGQKVEFLVSFYNNEISEKSEIFDDQFSVERPDGSNFTLKIRSTKLEDSAMYFCASGGQSVANYGYTFGSGTRLTVV.

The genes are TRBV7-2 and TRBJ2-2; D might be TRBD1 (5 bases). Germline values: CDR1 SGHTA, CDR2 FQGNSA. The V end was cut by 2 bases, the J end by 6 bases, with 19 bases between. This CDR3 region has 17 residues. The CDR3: CASSLTWTPTLSGELFF. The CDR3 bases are TGTGCCAGCAGCTTAACCTGGACACCGACGCTTTCCGGGGAGCTGTTTTTT. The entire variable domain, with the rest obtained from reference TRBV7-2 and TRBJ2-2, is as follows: GAGVSQSPSNKVTEKGKDVELRCDPISGHTALYWYRQSLGQGLEFLIYFQGNSAPDKSGLPSDRFSAERTGGSVSTLTIQRTQQEDSAVYLCASSLTWTPTLSGELFFGEGSRLTVL.

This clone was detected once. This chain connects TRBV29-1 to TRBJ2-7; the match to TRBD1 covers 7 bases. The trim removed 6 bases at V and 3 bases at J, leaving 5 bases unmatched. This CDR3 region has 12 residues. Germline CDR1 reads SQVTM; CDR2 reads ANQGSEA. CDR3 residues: CSVRQGSYEQYF. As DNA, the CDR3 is TGCAGCGTAAGACAGGGCAGCTACGAGCAGTACTTC.

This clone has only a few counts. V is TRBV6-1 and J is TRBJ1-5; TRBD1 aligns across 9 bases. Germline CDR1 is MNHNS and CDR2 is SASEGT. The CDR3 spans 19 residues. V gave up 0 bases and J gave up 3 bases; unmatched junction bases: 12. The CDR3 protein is CASSEAFGTGRLNNQPQHF. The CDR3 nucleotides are TGTGCCAGCAGTGAAGCGTTCGGGACAGGGCGATTAAACAATCAGCCCCAGCATTTT.

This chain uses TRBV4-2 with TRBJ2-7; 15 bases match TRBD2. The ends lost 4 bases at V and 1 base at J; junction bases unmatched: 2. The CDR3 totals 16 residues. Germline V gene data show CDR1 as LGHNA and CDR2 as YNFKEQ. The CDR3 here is CASSPGLAGGSYEQYF. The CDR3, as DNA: TGTGCCAGCAGCCCGGGACTAGCGGGAGGATCCTACGAGCAGTACTTC.

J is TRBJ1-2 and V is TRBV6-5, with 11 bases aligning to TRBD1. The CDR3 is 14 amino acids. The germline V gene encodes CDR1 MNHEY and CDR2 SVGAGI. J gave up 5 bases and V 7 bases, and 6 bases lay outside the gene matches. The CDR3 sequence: CASTPGQGVYGYTF. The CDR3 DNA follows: TGTGCCAGCACTCCGGGACAGGGGGTTTATGGCTACACCTTC.

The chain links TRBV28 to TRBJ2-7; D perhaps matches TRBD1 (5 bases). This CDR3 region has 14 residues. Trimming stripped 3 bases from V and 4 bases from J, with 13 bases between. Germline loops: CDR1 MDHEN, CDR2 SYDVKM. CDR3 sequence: CASSFQGGRYEQYF. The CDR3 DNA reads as TGTGCCAGCAGTTTCCAGGGTGGCCGTTACGAGCAGTACTTC.

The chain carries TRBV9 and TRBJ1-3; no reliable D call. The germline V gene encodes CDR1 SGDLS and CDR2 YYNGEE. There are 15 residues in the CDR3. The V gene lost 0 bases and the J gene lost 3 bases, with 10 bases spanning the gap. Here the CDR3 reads CASSVAGLFGNTIYF. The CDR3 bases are TGTGCCAGCAGCGTAGCGGGGTTATTTGGAAACACCATATATTTT.

The CDR3 loop is CATSSPDNLAEEADTQYF. The CDR3 DNA reads TGTGCCACCAGCAGCCCCGATAATCTAGCGGAGGAGGCAGATACGCAGTATTTT. The chain uses TRBV15 and TRBJ2-3; 7 bases match TRBD2. CDR1 and CDR2 (germline): LNHNV, YYDKDF (reference sequence). CDR3 length: 18 residues. The J segment lost 4 bases and the V segment lost 3 bases, leaving 16 bases of the junction unmatched.

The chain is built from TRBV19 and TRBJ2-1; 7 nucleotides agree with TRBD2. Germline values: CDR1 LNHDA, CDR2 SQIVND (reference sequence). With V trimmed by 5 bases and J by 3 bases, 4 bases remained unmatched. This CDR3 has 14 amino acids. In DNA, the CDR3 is TGTGCCAGTAGTGGGAGGGCCGGCTACAATGAGCAGTTCTTC. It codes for CASSGRAGYNEQFF. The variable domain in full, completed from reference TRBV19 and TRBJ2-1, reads DGGITQSPKYLFRKEGQNVTLSCEQNLNHDAMYWYRQDPGQGLRLIYYSQIVNDFQKGDIAEGYSVSREKKESFPLTVTSAQKNPTAFYLCASSGRAGYNEQFFGPGTRLTVL.

CDR3 DNA sequence: TGTGCCAGCAGCTTAGGTACTAGCGGGCTTCAAGAGACCCAGTACTTC. Translating gives CASSLGTSGLQETQYF. The V call is TRBV11-2, the J call TRBJ2-5; TRBD2 matches at 9 bases. CDR3 length: 16 amino acids. Per the germline V gene, CDR1 is SGHAT and CDR2 is FQNNGV. Trimming at V came to 1 base and at J to 2 bases, leaving 5 bases not matched to a gene.

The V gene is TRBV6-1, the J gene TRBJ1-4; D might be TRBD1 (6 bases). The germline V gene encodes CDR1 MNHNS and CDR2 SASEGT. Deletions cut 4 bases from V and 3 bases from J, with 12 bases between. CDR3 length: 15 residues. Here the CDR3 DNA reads TGTGCCAGCAGTGCCCAGGGGAATCCTAATGAAAAACTGTTTTTT. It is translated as CASSAQGNPNEKLFF.

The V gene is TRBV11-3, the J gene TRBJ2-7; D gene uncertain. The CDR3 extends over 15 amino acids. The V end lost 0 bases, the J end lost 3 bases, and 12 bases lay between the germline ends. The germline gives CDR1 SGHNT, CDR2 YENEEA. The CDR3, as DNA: TGTGCCAGCAGCTTAGATCTAAGCCCGGGCTACGAGCAGTACTTC. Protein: CASSLDLSPGYEQYF.

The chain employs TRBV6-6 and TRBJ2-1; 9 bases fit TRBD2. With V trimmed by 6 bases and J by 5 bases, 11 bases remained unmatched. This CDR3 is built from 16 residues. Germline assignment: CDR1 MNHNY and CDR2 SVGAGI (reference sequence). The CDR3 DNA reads TGTGCCAGCAGCCCGATAGCGGGAGTGGGGAACAATGAGCAGTTCTTC. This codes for CASSPIAGVGNNEQFF.

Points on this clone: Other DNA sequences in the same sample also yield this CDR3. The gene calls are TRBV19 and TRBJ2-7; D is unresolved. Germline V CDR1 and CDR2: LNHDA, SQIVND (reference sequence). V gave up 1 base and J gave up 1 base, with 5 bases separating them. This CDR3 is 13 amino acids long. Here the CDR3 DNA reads TGTGCCAGTAGTATAGGAGGTTCCTACGAGCAGTACTTC. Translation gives CASSIGGSYEQYF.

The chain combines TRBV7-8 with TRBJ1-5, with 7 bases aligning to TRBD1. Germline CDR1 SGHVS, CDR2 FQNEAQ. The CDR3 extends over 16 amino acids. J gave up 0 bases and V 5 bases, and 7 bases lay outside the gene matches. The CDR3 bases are TGTGCCAGCAGCCGTGGGGGACAGTATAGCAATCAGCCCCAGCATTTT. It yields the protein CASSRGGQYSNQPQHF. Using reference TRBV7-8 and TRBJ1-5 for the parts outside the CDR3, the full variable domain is GAGVSQSPRYKVAKRGQDVALRCDPISGHVSLFWYQQALGQGPEFLTYFQNEAQLDKSGLPSDRFFAERPEGSVSTLKIQRTQQEDSAVYLCASSRGGQYSNQPQHFGDGTRLSIL.

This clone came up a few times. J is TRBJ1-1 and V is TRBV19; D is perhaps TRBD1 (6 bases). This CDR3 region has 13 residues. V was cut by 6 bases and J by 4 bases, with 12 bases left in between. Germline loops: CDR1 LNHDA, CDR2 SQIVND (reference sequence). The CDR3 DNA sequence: TGTGCCAGTAGGAAGGGGGAAGGCACTGAAGCTTTCTTT. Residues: CASRKGEGTEAFF.

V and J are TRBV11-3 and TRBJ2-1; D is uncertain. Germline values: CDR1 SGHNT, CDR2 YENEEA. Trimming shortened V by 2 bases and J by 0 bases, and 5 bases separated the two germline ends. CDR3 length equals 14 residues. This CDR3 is CASSLSSSYNEQFF. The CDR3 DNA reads TGTGCCAGCAGCTTAAGTAGCTCCTACAATGAGCAGTTCTTC.